This is a list of T cell receptor beta chains from one sample in a study of blood T cell repertoires in COVID-19. The data were produced by immunoSEQ multiplex PCR, yet TCRdb's version contains in-frame clones alone and is incomplete. This table has 130,000 to 150,000 clones, roughly 88% appearing once. Sequencing input: peripheral blood. The receptor source for this set is a woman between 55 and 75 years old with COVID-19, enrolled during active disease. Each CDR3 is given with its conserved first and last residue. Each record gives: J gene, clone size, V gene, CDR3 length, D gene, CDR3 DNA, CDR3 protein. A D gene is named only where the DNA matches it firmly. The size of a clone is reported for some rows only, either as once, few or many, or as a class for expanded clones.

>TRBJ2-5|NA|TRBV7-9|14|TRBD1
TGTGCCAGCAGCCCTGGGACAGGCCAAGAGACCCAGTACTTC
CASSPGTGQETQYF
>TRBJ1-4|once|TRBV3-1/TRBV3-2|14|NA
TGTGCCAGCAGCCAAGATCTCTCTAATGAAAAACTGTTTTTT
CASSQDLSNEKLFF
>TRBJ2-3|NA|TRBV5-6|16|TRBD1
TGTGCCAGCAGCTTGGTCGGGACAGATAGCACAGATACGCAGTATTTT
CASSLVGTDSTDTQYF
>TRBJ1-5|once|TRBV12-5|17|NA
TGTGCTAGTGGTTTGGAGGTCCAGGTTAATAGCAATCAGCCCCAGCATTTT
CASGLEVQVNSNQPQHF
>TRBJ2-7|NA|TRBV7-9|14|TRBD2
TGTGCCAGCGGGCTAGCGGGGGGGCAACCCGAGCAGTACTTC
CASGLAGGQPEQYF
>TRBJ1-1|NA|TRBV14|17|TRBD1
TGTGCCAGCAGTAACTCCCCTTGGACAGGGCTCGACACTGAAGCTTTCTTT
CASSNSPWTGLDTEAFF
>TRBJ1-5|NA|TRBV2|16|TRBD1
TGTGCCAGCAGCCATCAGGGACAGGGAGTGGGTCAGCCCCAGCATTTT
CASSHQGQGVGQPQHF
>TRBJ1-6|NA|TRBV19|15|NA
TGTGCCAGTACCCCTGGGCCACCCGATAATTCACCCCTCCACTTT
CASTPGPPDNSPLHF
>TRBJ2-3|NA|TRBV5-1|14|NA
TGCGCCAGCAGCCGATCAGGCGGCACAGATACGCAGTATTTT
CASSRSGGTDTQYF
>TRBJ1-2|NA|TRBV10-3|13|NA
TGTGCCATCAGTGACCGGTTAAACTATGGCTACACCTTC
CAISDRLNYGYTF
>TRBJ2-2|NA|TRBV10-3|15|NA
TGTGCCATCAGTGGTGTGGGAGCGAACACCGGGGAGCTGTTTTTT
CAISGVGANTGELFF
>TRBJ2-7|NA|TRBV29-1|14|TRBD2
TGCAGCGTCGTGGGACTAGCGGGGGGCGGAGAGCAGTACTTC
CSVVGLAGGGEQYF
>TRBJ1-2|NA|TRBV11-2|13|NA
TGTGCCAGCAGCTTAGCAGGGACTGGTGGCTACACCTTC
CASSLAGTGGYTF
>TRBJ2-2|NA|TRBV7-9|15|TRBD1
TGTGCCAGCAGCTCCCGACAGGGTACCACCGGGGAGCTGTTTTTT
CASSSRQGTTGELFF
>TRBJ2-7|once|TRBV5-1|14|TRBD1
TGCGCCAGCAGCCTTCAGGACAGGGCCGACGAGCAGTACTTC
CASSLQDRADEQYF
>TRBJ1-6|NA|TRBV5-1|16|TRBD1
TGCGCCAGCAGCCTGGGACAGGTCACCCTTAATTCACCCCTCCACTTT
CASSLGQVTLNSPLHF
>TRBJ1-2|NA|TRBV13|15|TRBD1
TGTGCCAGCAGCTTAATGGGGGACAGGAGACAGGGCTACACCTTC
CASSLMGDRRQGYTF
>TRBJ1-2|NA|TRBV5-6|15|NA
TGTGCCAGCAGCTCGCCCGACAGGCGCGGCTATGGCTACACCTTC
CASSSPDRRGYGYTF
>TRBJ1-1|NA|TRBV10-3|14|NA
TGTGCCATCAGTGAGAGCAGGGAGAACACTGAAGCTTTCTTT
CAISESRENTEAFF
>TRBJ1-1|NA|TRBV20-1|10|NA
TGCAGTGCTAGAATGGAGGGGGCTTTCTTT
CSARMEGAFF
>TRBJ2-7|NA|TRBV6-5|14|NA
TGTGCCAGCAGTTACTCGAGGACACCAACCGAGCAGTACTTC
CASSYSRTPTEQYF
>TRBJ1-5|NA|TRBV20-1|15|TRBD1
TGCAGTGCTAGTACAGGGGGGTTGAGCAATCAGCCCCAGCATTTT
CSASTGGLSNQPQHF
>TRBJ1-5|NA|TRBV24-1|12|NA
TGTGCCACCCTGCCAGGAGGTCAGCCCCAGCATTTT
CATLPGGQPQHF
>TRBJ1-6|NA|TRBV4-1|15|NA
TGCGCCAGCAGCCTCTCCGGGAGGATCAATTCACCCCTCCACTTT
CASSLSGRINSPLHF
>TRBJ2-3|NA|TRBV7-3|16|TRBD2
TGTGCCAGCAGCTCAACCCCCGGGGGGGGCAGGGATACGCAGTATTTT
CASSSTPGGGRDTQYF
>TRBJ2-2|NA|TRBV7-3|13|NA
TGTGCCAGCAGCTTATTGAGCACCGGGGAGCTGTTTTTT
CASSLLSTGELFF
>TRBJ1-2|NA|TRBV28|14|TRBD1
TGTGCCAGCAGCCCTGGACAGGACGACTATGGCTACACCTTC
CASSPGQDDYGYTF
>TRBJ2-1|NA|TRBV13|19|TRBD2
TGTGCCAGCAGCGCCCCCCCGGGCGGGGGGTTAAGCTCCTACAATGAGCAGTTCTTC
CASSAPPGGGLSSYNEQFF
>TRBJ1-2|NA|TRBV27|15|TRBD1
TGTGCCAGCAGTTTATCGACTACAGGGGAACATGGCTACACCTTC
CASSLSTTGEHGYTF
>TRBJ2-5|NA|TRBV25-1|15|NA
TGTGCCAGCAGTGACACACGGACAGTCCAAGAGACCCAGTACTTC
CASSDTRTVQETQYF
>TRBJ1-1|NA|TRBV5-6|15|NA
TGTGCCAGCATCCCCCGGCAGGGGAGGAACACTGAAGCTTTCTTT
CASIPRQGRNTEAFF
>TRBJ2-3|NA|TRBV9|16|TRBD2
TGTGCCAGCAGCGGCCGCGGGGGGGGAAACACAGATACGCAGTATTTT
CASSGRGGGNTDTQYF
>TRBJ2-2|NA|TRBV19|15|NA
TGTGCCAGTAGTATGAGGGATAGCGGCACCGGGGAGCTGTTTTTT
CASSMRDSGTGELFF
>TRBJ1-1|once|TRBV6-6|12|NA
TGTGCCAGCAGTCAGAGAAACACTGAAGCTTTCTTT
CASSQRNTEAFF
>TRBJ2-3|NA|TRBV13|16|TRBD1
TGTGCCAGCAGCGCAAGGGGACAGGGGACCACAGATACGCAGTATTTT
CASSARGQGTTDTQYF
>TRBJ2-7|NA|TRBV11-2|17|NA
TGTGCCAGCAGCTTAGTCGTTCCTCACCCCGGGGGTTACGAGCAGTACTTC
CASSLVVPHPGGYEQYF
>TRBJ1-2|NA|TRBV3-1/TRBV3-2|15|TRBD1
TGTGCCAGCAGCAACGCTCGACAGGGCGGCTATGGCTACACCTTC
CASSNARQGGYGYTF
>TRBJ1-2|NA|TRBV2|12|TRBD1
TGTGCCAGTCCGACAGGGGGGTATGGCTACACCTTC
CASPTGGYGYTF
>TRBJ2-7|NA|TRBV6-2/TRBV6-3|12|NA
TGTGCCAGCAGTTACTCGACACGAGAGCAGTACTTC
CASSYSTREQYF
>TRBJ1-5|few|TRBV5-6|14|NA
TGTGCCAGCAGCTTTGGGGGCCGCGGGCAGCCCCAGCATTTT
CASSFGGRGQPQHF
>TRBJ2-5|once|TRBV13|14|NA
TGTGCCAGCAGCATACAGGGATGGGAAGAGACCCAGTACTTC
CASSIQGWEETQYF
>TRBJ2-1|NA|TRBV15|15|TRBD1
TGTGCCACCAGCAAAGACAGGGGAGAAGGGAATGAGCAGTTCTTC
CATSKDRGEGNEQFF
>TRBJ2-2|NA|TRBV28|16|NA
TGTGCCAGCACCCCGTCCCTCCCGGGTCCGACCGGGGAGCTGTTTTTT
CASTPSLPGPTGELFF
>TRBJ2-3|NA|TRBV7-3|16|TRBD2
TGTGCCAGCAGCTTAACTAGCGGGGGAGGGTTGGATACGCAGTATTTT
CASSLTSGGGLDTQYF
>TRBJ2-7|NA|TRBV19|13|NA
TGTGCCAGTAGTATGTCAGGGTCTTACGAGCAGTACTTC
CASSMSGSYEQYF
>TRBJ1-5|NA|TRBV4-2|15|NA
TGTGCCAGCAGCCAGGTCGGACGGGAAAATCAGCCCCAGCATTTT
CASSQVGRENQPQHF
>TRBJ2-7|NA|TRBV6-5|11|NA
TGTGCCAGCAAATTTAGCTTCGAGCAGTACTTC
CASKFSFEQYF
>TRBJ1-4|once|TRBV21-1|14|NA
TGTGCCAGCAGCAACGAGGAGTCACGAGAAAAACTGTTTTTT
CASSNEESREKLFF